This T cell receptor (beta chain) was captured by sequencing in a study of cytomegalovirus exposure and HLA in healthy donors. Study background: As an earlier analysis found, about 179 million T cells yielded about 120 million unique TCR beta sequences.

From germline, CDR1 is SGDLS and CDR2 YYNGEE. The CDR3 has 13 amino acids. Researchers ran the PCR with 60 Vbeta and 13 Jbeta primers. In the original analysis: Unique TCR beta chains numbered 80 million to 95 million in a later analysis, with around 12 million shared. TCRdb's table, derived via immunoSEQ multiplex PCR, lists solely in-frame clones and lacks some. For V, J and clone size, that table is used; D and trimming come from the DNA. Counted here are fewer than 200,000 clones, around 80% occurring once; the ten biggest clones make up less than 0.9%. This clone appeared a single time. Its specificity is unknown. A read error may produce the germline difference seen at one junction end. Points from the study as a whole: TCR beta V segments were, for the most part, productive about 90% or about 30% of the time in an earlier analysis. A few V segments could not be told apart, such as TRBV6-2 and TRBV6-3, and were left out.

The sequencing sample was made of PBMCs. The TCR comes from a female donor in good health and CMV-seronegative. V usage is TRBV9 and J usage is TRBJ1-2, with TRBD1 matching 8 bases. The CDR3 coding sequence is TGTGCCAGCAGCGTAGGGGAAGGACAGGGTATTTTCTTC. Translated: CASSVGEGQGIFF.